These 4 T cell receptor beta chains were all obtained from the same sample, sequenced in a study of Ad26.COV2.S vaccination and SARS-CoV-2 variants. Some clones are missing from TCRdb's copy, which holds only in-frame ones; the method was immunoSEQ multiplex PCR. In the table there are about 350,000 clones, roughly 94% of which are singletons. The sample was peripheral blood, taken after recovery from COVID-19. These TCRs come from a human donor who had recovered from COVID-19.

The chain recombines TRBV6-1 with TRBJ1-6; TRBD1 agrees at 10 bases. CDR3 length: 16 amino acids. V lost 1 base, J lost 8 bases, and 5 bases stayed unmatched. Germline V lookup: CDR1 MNHNS, CDR2 SASEGT. CDR3 bases: TGTGCCAGCAGTGAAGGCCCGGGACAGGGGTATTCACCCCTCCACTTT. It encodes CASSEGPGQGYSPLHF.

The table lists this clone with a count of one. J is TRBJ1-2 and V is TRBV4-3, with D hard to call. Germline V gene lookup returns CDR1 LGHNA and CDR2 YSLEER. The CDR3 extends over 15 amino acids. Trimming stripped 4 bases from V and 3 bases from J, with 15 bases between. The CDR3 nucleotides read TGCGCCAGCAGCCTGATCCACGGTGAGCACTATGGCTACACCTTC. Translation gives CASSLIHGEHYGYTF.

The rearrangement uses TRBV3-1 (or the pseudogene TRBV3-2) and TRBJ2-1; possibly TRBD1 or TRBD2 for D (5 bases each). This CDR3 has 18 amino acids. The ends were cut back, 0 bases at V and 4 bases at J, with 19 bases in the middle. CDR1 is LGHDT, CDR2 YNNKEL, per germline (reference sequence). DNA for the CDR3: TGTGCCAGCAGCCAAGACCCTACTGGGGGTTTAAGGTACAATGAGCAGTTCTTC. This translates into CASSQDPTGGLRYNEQFF.

This rearrangement joins TRBV24-1 to TRBJ2-1, with TRBD2 as a possible D gene (7 bases). The CDR3 is made up of 13 amino acids. Germline CDR1 and CDR2: KGHDR and SFDVKD. Trimming took 6 bases from V and 8 from J, leaving 13 bases between them. Here the CDR3 reads CATSSGGRHEQFF. DNA of the CDR3: TGTGCCACCAGTTCGGGGGGCAGGCATGAGCAGTTCTTC.